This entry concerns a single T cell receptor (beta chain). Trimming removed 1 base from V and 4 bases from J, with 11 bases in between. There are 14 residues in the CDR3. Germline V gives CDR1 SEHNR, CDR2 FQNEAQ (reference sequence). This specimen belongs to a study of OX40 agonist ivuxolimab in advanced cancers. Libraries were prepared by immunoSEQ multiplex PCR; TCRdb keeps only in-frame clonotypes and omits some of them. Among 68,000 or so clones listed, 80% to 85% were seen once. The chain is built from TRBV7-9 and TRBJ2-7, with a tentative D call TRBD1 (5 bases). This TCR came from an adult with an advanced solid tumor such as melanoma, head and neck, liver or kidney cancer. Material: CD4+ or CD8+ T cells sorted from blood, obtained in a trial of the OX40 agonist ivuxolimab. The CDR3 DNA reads TGTGCCAGCAGCTTAGAGGGGTGGGTTTACGAGCAGTACTTC. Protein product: CASSLEGWVYEQYF.